The clone carrying this T cell receptor (beta chain) was seen only a few times. Its target is not known. This entry comes from a study of cytomegalovirus exposure and HLA in healthy donors. Findings and caveats of the study: In a later analysis, several top co-occurrence clusters appeared linked to parvovirus B19, influenza, CMV and Epstein-Barr virus. Later analysis demonstrated an association between a missense DCLRE1C variant and TCR beta V- and J-gene trimming.

Germline V CDR1 and CDR2: ENHRY, SYGVKD. The V gene lost 4 bases and the J gene lost 4 bases, with 12 bases spanning the gap. The CDR3 length is 14 residues. At sampling all donors were nominally healthy, likely with unrecorded immune exposures. The PCR was carried out with 60 Vbeta primers and 13 Jbeta primers. Sequenced by immunoSEQ multiplex PCR; TCRdb stores in-frame clones only, minus some. The data hold about 140,000 clones, with 60% to 80% observed a single time. Sequencing was done on a sample of PBMCs. This TCR derives from a woman aged 50 to 65 in good health and CMV-seronegative. This sequence joins TRBV10-3 and TRBJ2-3; TRBD2 is a possible D gene (5 bases). CDR3: CAISVNGVADTQYF. The DNA for the CDR3 is TGTGCCATCAGTGTTAACGGGGTGGCAGATACGCAGTATTTT.